These 23 T cell receptor beta chains were all obtained from the same sample, sequenced in a study of T cells in Graves' hyperthyroidism and ophthalmopathy. Amplification of TCR beta CDR3 regions was performed using RNA transcripts as template. The primer set for the first-round RT-PCR of the TCR CDR3 was HTBI. Via MiXCR, TCRdb re-called the multiplex PCR reads, giving one row per CDR3 protein. The table shows hundreds of thousands of distinct CDR3 sequences, with approximately 40% occurring only once. Material: blood. The receptor set was obtained from a young man with Graves' hyperthyroidism.

This clonotype was recorded at least ten times. The chain uses TRBV10-2 and TRBJ1-5; D is unresolved. The V gene's germline CDR1 is WSHSY and CDR2 SAAADI. The CDR3 extends over 11 amino acids. V was cut by 6 bases and J by 6 bases, with 6 bases left in between. The CDR3 region is CASRLIQPQHF. The DNA for the CDR3 is TGCGCCAGCAGATTAATTCAGCCCCAGCATTTT.

This clonotype was counted ten times or more. The chain uses TRBV10-3 and TRBJ1-3; D is unresolved. CDR1 and CDR2 (germline): ENHRY, SYGVKD. V dropped 7 bases and J dropped 0 bases, with 10 bases sitting between them. The CDR3 extends over 14 amino acids. CDR3 amino acids: CAITPDLSGNTIYF. As DNA, the CDR3 is TGTGCCATCACCCCCGACCTCTCTGGAAACACCATATATTTT.

The chain carries TRBV6-5 and TRBJ1-2; no definite D call. V lost 0 bases, J lost 4 bases, and 9 bases lay in between. The V gene's germline CDR1 is MNHEY and CDR2 SVGAGI. The CDR3 has 14 residues. The CDR3 sequence is CASSYSRGVYGYTF. CDR3 in DNA: TGTGCCAGCAGTTACTCACGCGGGGTCTATGGCTACACCTTC.

This clonotype came up many times. The rearrangement uses TRBV20-1 and TRBJ1-1, with no clear D. CDR3 size: 11 residues. Trimming pared 7 bases from V and 8 bases from J, leaving 14 bases between. CDR1 is DFQATT and CDR2 is SNEGSKA in the germline V gene (reference sequence). The chain's CDR3 is CSVTNRREAFF. The DNA of the CDR3 is TGCAGTGTTACAAATCGGAGGGAAGCTTTCTTT.

This clonotype was recorded a few times. The chain combines TRBV6-1 with TRBJ2-5; perhaps D is TRBD1 or TRBD2 (6 bases each). Trimming pared 2 bases from V and 5 bases from J, leaving 15 bases between. The germline V gene has CDR1 MNHNS and CDR2 SASEGT. The CDR3 spans 15 residues. The CDR3 is CASSESRGLGETQYF. CDR3 DNA: TGTGCCAGCAGTGAAAGTCGGGGGCTTGGGGAGACCCAGTACTTC.

This clonotype has only a few counts. The CDR3 DNA reads as TGTGCCAGCAGCTCCCCGGGAATAAACACTGAAGCTTTCTTT. It codes for CASSSPGINTEAFF. The J gene is TRBJ1-1, the V gene TRBV10-3, with unresolved D. Trimming shortened V by 10 bases and J by 2 bases, and 17 bases separated the two germline ends. Looked up from germline, CDR1 is ENHRY and CDR2 is SYGVKD. The CDR3 contains 14 residues.

This clonotype was observed a handful of times. CDR3 region: CASSLQLNYEQYF. The CDR3 DNA reads TGTGCCAGCAGCCTTCAATTGAACTACGAGCAGTACTTC. The V and J genes are TRBV7-9 and TRBJ2-7; no clear D gene. V was clipped by 5 bases and J by 3 bases, with 11 bases between them. The CDR3 covers 13 residues. Germline V gene lookup returns CDR1 SEHNR and CDR2 FQNEAQ (reference sequence).

Details on this clonotype: One end of the junction fails to match germline, which may point to a read error. V and J are TRBV7-8 and TRBJ2-6, with 7 positions matching TRBD1. Germline V gene data show CDR1 as SGHVS and CDR2 as FQNEAQ. The CDR3 covers 17 residues. The CDR3 coding sequence is TGCGCCAGCAGCCGCCGGGACAGATCGTCTGGGGCCAACGTCCTGACTTTC. Its protein product is CASSRRDRSSGANVLTF.

This rearrangement joins TRBV13 to TRBJ2-7; 7 bases fit TRBD1. This CDR3 is built from 13 residues. Unmatched junction bases numbered 5, after V lost 6 bases and J lost 3 bases. Germline V gene lookup returns CDR1 PRHDT and CDR2 FYEKMQ (reference sequence). The CDR3 here is CASRGDSGYEQYF. Written as DNA, the CDR3 is TGTGCCAGCAGGGGGGACAGCGGCTACGAGCAGTACTTC.

This clonotype showed up many times. The rearrangement uses TRBV7-8 and TRBJ1-2, with D tentatively TRBD1 (6 bases). Germline values: CDR1 SGHVS, CDR2 FQNEAQ. Trimming removed 1 base from V and 2 bases from J, with 11 bases in between. This CDR3 comprises 15 residues. The CDR3 DNA follows: TGTGCCAGCAGCTTAGGCGTCGGGACAAACTATGGCTACACCTTC. As protein: CASSLGVGTNYGYTF.

This clonotype occurred a few times. This chain joins TRBV7-9 and TRBJ2-5, with 8 bases identical to TRBD2. Per germline, CDR1 SEHNR and CDR2 FQNEAQ (reference sequence). This CDR3 spans 18 amino acids. Trimming removed 4 bases from V and 7 bases from J; junction bases left unmatched: 20. The CDR3, as DNA: TGTGCCAGCAGCTCCACCGGGACTAGTCGTTCCTCCCGGCGGACCCAGTACTTC. Protein: CASSSTGTSRSSRRTQYF.

This clonotype was counted a single time. A read error may produce the germline difference seen at one junction end. V is TRBV5-1 and J is TRBJ1-1, with 8 bases lining up with TRBD1. CDR1 SGHRS and CDR2 YFSETQ come from the germline V gene. The CDR3 is 15 amino acids. Here the CDR3 reads CAGSLLTGGNTEAFF. The CDR3 DNA reads as TGCGCCGGCAGCTTGCTCACAGGGGGGAACACTGAAGCTTTCTTT.

This chain joins TRBV7-8 and TRBJ2-2; D is perhaps TRBD1 or TRBD2 (5 bases each). The ends were cut back, 0 bases at V and 1 base at J, with 12 bases in the middle. This CDR3 is built from 17 residues. Germline CDR1 is SGHVS and CDR2 is FQNEAQ. The CDR3 here is CASSLAPPGLNTGELFF. CDR3 nucleotides: TGTGCCAGCAGCTTAGCGCCCCCGGGGCTGAACACCGGGGAGCTGTTTTTT.

The V call is TRBV7-9, the J call TRBJ1-2, with 9 positions matching TRBD1. This CDR3 spans 12 amino acids. The germline gives CDR1 SEHNR, CDR2 FQNEAQ (reference sequence). Germline trimming cut 10 bases from V and 6 bases from J; bases unmatched to any gene: 6. CDR3 sequence: CAIDRGWNGYTF. The CDR3 coding sequence is TGTGCCATCGACAGGGGGTGGAATGGCTACACCTTC.

In this sample, this clonotype turned up a few times. V gene TRBV6-5 combines with J gene TRBJ2-7; D gene unclear. V was pared by 5 bases and J by 1 base, with 12 bases between. Germline V gene lookup returns CDR1 MNHEY and CDR2 SVGAGI. The CDR3 runs 14 residues. CDR3: CASSEENFSYEQYF. The CDR3 DNA is TGTGCCAGCAGTGAAGAAAACTTTTCCTACGAGCAGTACTTC.

This clonotype has just a few counts. The chain employs TRBV7-2 and TRBJ2-5, with 7 bases lining up with TRBD1. Germline CDR1 SGHTA, CDR2 FQGNSA. CDR3 size: 14 residues. V trimming: 5 bases; J trimming: 3 bases; junction bases outside the gene matches: 6. CDR3 bases: TGTGCCAGCAGCCCTTGGGACAGCGAAGAGACCCAGTACTTC. Encoded protein: CASSPWDSEETQYF.

As to this clonotype: Sequence at one end of the junction differs from germline and may be a read error. The V and J genes are TRBV29-1 and TRBJ2-6; 7 bases match TRBD2. The germline gives CDR1 SQVTM, CDR2 ANQGSEA. The CDR3 extends over 11 amino acids. The CDR3 coding sequence is TGCAGCGGTCACTTCGGGGGGACTGAAGCTTTC. Amino acids: CSGHFGGTEAF.

This chain uses TRBV11-3 with TRBJ2-5; 7 bases fit TRBD2. The DNA matches TRBJ2-7 better at its end, which makes the J call doubtful. Germline CDR1 and CDR2: SGHNT and YENEEA. The CDR3 runs to 15 residues. CDR3 amino acids: CASSLAGGSGYEQYF. DNA of the CDR3: TGTGCCAGCAGCTTAGCGGGGGGAAGTGGCTACGAGCAGTACTTC.

This clonotype was observed a handful of times. The V call is TRBV11-2, the J call TRBJ2-2; TRBD1 matches 10 bases. The germline V gene encodes CDR1 SGHAT and CDR2 FQNNGV. The CDR3 totals 19 residues. V trimming: 6 bases; J trimming: 2 bases; junction bases outside the gene matches: 15. The DNA of the CDR3 is TGTGCCAGCAGGCGGTGGGGACAGGGGTTGCAGCGTAACACCGGGGAGCTGTTTTTT. Protein sequence: CASRRWGQGLQRNTGELFF.

For the CDR3, the DNA is TGTGCCACCAGGGAGGGGAATGAGCAGTTCTTC. Translated: CATREGNEQFF. J is TRBJ2-1 and V is TRBV24-1; D is perhaps TRBD2 (6 bases). From germline, CDR1 is KGHDR and CDR2 SFDVKD. CDR3 size: 11 residues. V was cut by 7 bases and J by 7 bases, with 7 bases left in between.

There are a few counts of this clonotype. This rearrangement joins TRBV7-9 to TRBJ2-2; maybe TRBD2 (6 bases). The germline gives CDR1 SEHNR, CDR2 FQNEAQ (reference sequence). The V gene lost 6 bases and the J gene lost 1 base, with 15 bases spanning the gap. CDR3 size: 16 residues. CDR3: CASSLRQGGNTGELFF. DNA of the CDR3: TGTGCCAGCAGTTTGAGGCAGGGAGGGAACACCGGGGAGCTGTTTTTT.

This clonotype was observed a few times. The chain is built from TRBV6-1 and TRBJ2-6; D is uncertain. Between the trimmed V and J ends, which lost 7 bases and 2 bases, there was a span of 9 bases. Germline lookup yields CDR1 MNHNS and CDR2 SASEGT. The CDR3 consists of 14 residues. The CDR3 sequence is CASKPGPGANVLTF. The CDR3 DNA is TGTGCCAGCAAACCCGGGCCTGGGGCCAACGTCCTGACTTTC.

A few counts support this clonotype. The chain combines TRBV25-1 with TRBJ1-6, with D possibly TRBD1 on 5 matching bases. Between the trimmed V and J ends, which lost 8 bases and 16 bases, there was a span of 15 bases. The CDR3 is made up of 11 amino acids. The V gene's germline CDR1 is MGHDK and CDR2 SYGVNS. CDR3 sequence reads: CASFENRRLHF. The DNA of the CDR3 is TGTGCCAGCTTCGAGAACAGGAGACTCCACTTT. Using reference TRBV25-1 and TRBJ1-6 for the parts outside the CDR3, the full variable domain is EADIYQTPRYLVIGTGKKITLECSQTMGHDKMYWYQQDPGMELHLIHYSYGVNSTEKGDLSSESTVSRIRTEHFPLTLESARPSHTSQYLCASFENRRLHFGNGTRLTVT.